What follows are 14 T cell receptor beta chains derived from one specimen sequenced in a study of Ad26.COV2.S vaccination and SARS-CoV-2 variants. Libraries were prepared by immunoSEQ multiplex PCR; TCRdb keeps only in-frame clonotypes and omits some of them. This table holds about 480,000 clones, roughly 85% found once. The treatment is: around 19 received Ad26.COV2.S at low or high dose, single or two shots; about 5 received placebo; per-sample allocation not given. Specimen acquisition occurred on day 63 following the initial vaccine or placebo injection. The specimen comprised peripheral blood, sampled in a trial of Ad26.COV2.S vaccine versus placebo. These TCRs come from a person between 18 and 59 years old who received the Ad26.COV2.S COVID-19 vaccine or a placebo.

This sequence joins TRBV9 and TRBJ1-1; D is possibly TRBD1 (6 bases). With 4 bases removed from V and 12 bases from J, the gap between germline ends came to 19 bases. CDR1 is SGDLS and CDR2 is YYNGEE in the germline V gene. This CDR3 comprises 13 residues. The CDR3 bases are TGTGCCAGCAGCCCCTCGACCGGGACAAGGCCTTTCTTT. Its translation: CASSPSTGTRPFF.

The CDR3 is CASSLEGNRYSPLHF. The CDR3 DNA follows: TGTGCCAGCAGCTTAGAGGGCAACCGCTATTCACCCCTCCACTTT. The gene calls are TRBV7-9 and TRBJ1-6; D remains unclear. The V gene's germline CDR1 is SEHNR and CDR2 FQNEAQ (reference sequence). V was trimmed by 1 base and J by 8 bases, leaving 12 bases between them. The CDR3 sequence is 15 residues long.

The chain combines TRBV7-8 with TRBJ1-2; tentative D call: TRBD1 (5 bases). The CDR3 has 16 amino acids. V was cut by 0 bases and J by 0 bases, with 11 bases left in between. Germline-derived CDR1 and CDR2 are SGHVS and FQNEAQ. The CDR3 region is CASSLAGRLANYGYTF. For the CDR3, the DNA is TGTGCCAGCAGCTTAGCGGGGCGACTAGCTAACTATGGCTACACCTTC.

Written as DNA, the CDR3 is TGTGCCAGCAGCACACTGGGTGGCGCCTACAATGAGCAGTTCTTC. Its translation: CASSTLGGAYNEQFF. The chain has TRBV7-2 and TRBJ2-1; D is ambiguous. V dropped 5 bases and J dropped 2 bases, with 13 bases sitting between them. There are 15 residues in the CDR3. Germline V gene lookup returns CDR1 SGHTA and CDR2 FQGNSA.

The chain joins TRBV6-1 to TRBJ1-5; D is unclear. CDR3 length: 13 amino acids. Trimming cost V 2 bases and J 5 bases, with 7 bases left between them. From germline, CDR1 is MNHNS and CDR2 SASEGT. The CDR3 here is CASSEQYYQPQHF. The CDR3 region has the DNA TGTGCCAGCAGTGAACAGTATTATCAGCCCCAGCATTTT.

The rearrangement uses TRBV15 and TRBJ2-7, with TRBD1 as a possible D gene (5 bases). Deletions cut 0 bases from V and 4 bases from J, with 16 bases between. Germline V gene sequence: CDR1 LNHNV, CDR2 YYDKDF (reference sequence). This CDR3 comprises 16 residues. The CDR3 bases are TGTGCCACCAGCAGAGATCCCGCAGGGAAGAAGTACGAGCAGTACTTC. This gives the protein CATSRDPAGKKYEQYF.

This chain links TRBV5-4 with TRBJ1-1; D is ambiguous. Trimming left V 1 base short and J 1 base short, with 5 bases between. The CDR3 extends over 13 amino acids. Germline CDR1 reads SGHNT; CDR2 reads YYREEE (reference sequence). The CDR3 nucleotides read TGTGCCAGCAGCTTGTCTCCGAACACTGAAGCTTTCTTT. Its protein product is CASSLSPNTEAFF.

The chain links TRBV28 to TRBJ2-7; D unresolved. Trimming removed 4 bases from V and 3 bases from J, with 10 bases in between. Germline V gives CDR1 MDHEN, CDR2 SYDVKM. The length of the CDR3 is 13 residues. CDR3 nucleotide sequence: TGTGCCAGCAGTTCCTCCCCCCTCTACGAGCAGTACTTC. Translated: CASSSSPLYEQYF.

The V gene is TRBV19, the J gene TRBJ2-1; no definite D call. V lost 8 bases and J 0 bases, leaving 11 bases between the germline ends. The CDR3 consists of 14 residues. Germline-derived CDR1 and CDR2 are LNHDA and SQIVND (reference sequence). This CDR3 reads CASRGHPSYNEQFF. CDR3 DNA: TGTGCCAGTCGAGGCCACCCCTCCTACAATGAGCAGTTCTTC.

The chain combines TRBV5-1 with TRBJ1-1; possible D gene TRBD1, 5 bases. Germline V CDR1 and CDR2: SGHRS, YFSETQ. The CDR3 has 13 amino acids. V dropped 4 bases and J dropped 10 bases, with 17 bases sitting between them. This CDR3 reads CASSADSPGSAFF. In DNA form, the CDR3 reads TGCGCCAGCAGCGCCGACAGCCCAGGTTCAGCTTTCTTT.

As to this clone: The same CDR3 can be traced to other DNA sequences in this sample. The V call is TRBV12-3 or TRBV12-4, the J call TRBJ2-7; D gene unclear. V lost 5 bases to trimming and J lost 4 bases, with 6 bases between them. The CDR3 contains 11 residues. The CDR3, as DNA: TGTGCCAGCAGTCCGGCATACGAGCAGTACTTC. Encoded protein: CASSPAYEQYF.

V gene TRBV5-1 combines with J gene TRBJ2-5; D uncertain. CDR1 is SGHRS, CDR2 YFSETQ, per germline. Trimming pared 0 bases from V and 2 bases from J, leaving 11 bases between. The CDR3 has 15 amino acids. The CDR3 DNA sequence: TGCGCCAGCAGCTTGGGGGTGACCCAGCAAGAGACCCAGTACTTC. Amino acids: CASSLGVTQQETQYF.

CDR3 sequence: CAISESGGALNTEAFF. DNA of the CDR3: TGTGCCATCAGTGAGTCGGGAGGGGCTTTGAACACTGAAGCTTTCTTT. The chain couples TRBV10-3 to TRBJ1-1, with TRBD1 as a possible D gene (5 bases). This CDR3 comprises 16 residues. The V gene's germline CDR1 is ENHRY and CDR2 SYGVKD. Trimming shortened V by 0 bases and J by 0 bases, and 11 bases separated the two germline ends.

The chain has TRBV6-4 and TRBJ2-3; D gene uncertain. CDR3 size: 12 residues. The V gene lost 6 bases and the J gene lost 7 bases, with 11 bases spanning the gap. Germline CDR1 and CDR2: MRHNA and SNTAGT. Here the CDR3 DNA reads TGTGCCAGCAGCCGTCCCGCGAATACGCAGTATTTT. Encoded protein: CASSRPANTQYF.